The clone carrying this T cell receptor (beta chain) was picked up a small number of times. The antigen remains unidentified. This entry belongs to a study of regulatory T cells in long-lasting Graves disease. Regarding the study as a whole: Possibly, too few samples lowered accuracy.

This CDR3 contains 15 residues. The V end was cut by 4 bases, the J end by 4 bases, with 13 bases between. The V gene's germline CDR1 is KGHDR and CDR2 SFDVKD. Combining iRepertoire HTBI primers with Arm-PCR of CDR3 regions, the authors built TCR beta libraries. TCRdb re-called the multiplex PCR reads with MiXCR, one entry per CDR3 protein. The data hold about 660,000 distinct CDR3 sequences, with around 32% observed a single time. The time point was: persistent/refractory GD, antithyroid drugs over 5 years with positive TRAb. Extracted PBMC RNA gave rise to the TCR library. The sequencing here drew on peripheral blood mononuclear cells (PBMCs), taken when the disease was refractory, from a patient treated with antithyroid drugs. V gene TRBV24-1 combines with J gene TRBJ1-5; D gene ambiguous. The receptor was isolated from a female donor with Graves disease. The CDR3 loop is CATSESGPGNQPQHF. The DNA for the CDR3 is TGTGCCACCAGTGAATCCGGGCCCGGGAATCAGCCCCAGCATTTT.